This TCR beta chain emerged from a study of response to subunit inactivated influenza vaccine. Study conclusions and caveats: It was suggested by the authors that few new T cells are recruited by each seasonal influenza vaccination.

TCRdb recomputed calls from the RT-PCR reads with MiXCR, one row per CDR3 protein. The repertoire holds roughly 630,000 distinct CDR3 sequences, approximately 14% seen once, with 7.5% to 9% in the top ten. In the case of this clonotype: Its matching antigen is unknown.

This sequence was found in a man in his fifties or sixties who received an inactivated influenza vaccine. The source was PBMCs from blood, collected less than 15 days before vaccination.

In DNA form, the CDR3 reads TGTGCCAGCAGCTTGGTTTTGGTAGCGGGAGCTGCAGATACGCAGTATTTT. Translated: CASSLVLVAGAADTQYF. The chain joins TRBV5-5 to TRBJ2-3; 9 bases are a match to TRBD2. This CDR3 is built from 17 residues. V was pared by 0 bases and J by 4 bases, with 9 bases of the junction left unmatched. From germline, CDR1 is SGHKS and CDR2 YYEKEE (reference sequence).